This T cell receptor beta chain derives from a study of T-cell reconstitution after alpha-beta-depleted transplantation in children. Concerning this clonotype: What it binds is unknown.

With 1 base removed from V and 1 base from J, the gap between germline ends came to 15 bases. The CDR3 spans 17 residues. Preparing the TCRbeta library involved the use of unique molecular identifiers. TCRdb recomputed calls from the PCR reads with MiXCR, one row per CDR3 protein. The table has about a million distinct CDR3 sequences, less than 30% seen once. General study findings and limits: The main origin of T-cell counts and diversity one year after transplant was newly produced T cells. There were reportedly several hundred expanded graft clones from which alpha-beta T cells came about two months after transplant. The high TCRbeta diversity at day 60 in some patients came from surviving recipient T cells and thymic progenitors.

The chain carries TRBV12-3 or TRBV12-4 and TRBJ2-3; either TRBD1 or TRBD2 may fit D (5 bases each). This receptor was obtained from a boy under two years old who had a stem cell transplant for SCID, so the T cells may come from the graft donor. Specimen: PBMCs, mostly from graft donor cells, collected 360 days after TCRalphabeta/CD19-depleted stem cell transplant. In DNA form, the CDR3 reads TGTGCCAGCAGTTTAGGGGACCTAAATTCCCGCACAGATACGCAGTATTTT. Its translation: CASSLGDLNSRTDTQYF.